This TCR beta chain was sequenced for a study of CD8+ T cells in alopecia areata. The germline V gene encodes CDR1 SGHTA and CDR2 FQGNSA. The CDR3 totals 13 residues. With 3 bases removed from V and 3 bases from J, the gap between germline ends came to 8 bases. Extracted RNA was reverse transcribed into cDNA, the sequencing template. This table comes from immunoSEQ multiplex PCR, and its TCRdb copy is limited to in-frame clones, with some not included. This sample has about 190,000 clones; 45% to 75% occur once, and the top ten carry less than 0.8%. Stated treatment: oral pan-JAK inhibitor, 5-10 mg twice daily.

This chain uses TRBV7-2 with TRBJ2-5; no definite D call. The TCR originated in a human donor with alopecia areata. Sample: CD4+ T cells sorted from blood, taken at week 4, from a patient treated with tofacitinib. The CDR3: CASSLEREETQYF. The DNA of the CDR3 is TGTGCCAGCAGCTTGGAAAGGGAAGAGACCCAGTACTTC. The variable domain in full, completed from reference TRBV7-2 and TRBJ2-5, reads GAGVSQSPSNKVTEKGKDVELRCDPISGHTALYWYRQSLGQGLEFLIYFQGNSAPDKSGLPSDRFSAERTGGSVSTLTIQRTQQEDSAVYLCASSLEREETQYFGPGTRLLVL.